Reported below is one T cell receptor beta chain. The antigen remains unidentified. This sample stems from a study of T cell responses to AZD1222 COVID-19 vaccine. Study-wide results and caveats: Samples come after the peak T cell response, not at day 14.

Produced via immunoSEQ multiplex PCR; TCRdb's table is partial and in-frame only. The table includes around 100,000 clones, 70% to 90% detected once. CDR1 and CDR2 (germline): SGHAT, FQNNGV. CDR3 length: 14 amino acids. The V and J ends lost 5 bases and 9 bases respectively, with 14 bases between them. Material: peripheral blood, obtained 28 days after the second AZD1222 dose. The origin of this receptor is an adult who received the AZD1222 COVID-19 vaccine. The J gene is TRBJ1-6, the V gene TRBV11-2, with a possible D match to TRBD1 (5 bases). Here the CDR3 DNA reads TGTGCCAGCAGCCCCCGCGGCGGGGGTTCACCCCTCCACTTT. Translated: CASSPRGGGSPLHF.